These T cell receptor beta chains were read from a single sample in a study of blood T cell repertoires in COVID-19. Clones were read by immunoSEQ multiplex PCR, and TCRdb kept only the in-frame ones, dropping some. There are 250,000 or so clones in the sample; around 93% occur only once, and 2.8% lies in the top ten. The sample consisted of PBMCs or T cells enriched from blood (not recorded which). The receptors derive from a man aged 35 to 55 who had been exposed to COVID-19. Each CDR3 is given with its conserved first and last residue. Each record gives: J gene, clone size, D gene, V gene, CDR3 DNA, CDR3 protein. A D gene is named only where the DNA matches it firmly. A clone size is listed for some rows: how often the clone was seen (once, few, many), or a class if it is expanded.

TRBJ2-1 . . TRBV27 TGTGCCAGCAGCATACTAGCAGCCTCCTACAATGAGCAGTTCTTC CASSILAASYNEQFF
TRBJ1-2 . TRBD1 TRBV6-5 TGTGCCAGCAGTTGGAGCCGGGACAGGGGAGCAAGCTACACCTTC CASSWSRDRGASYTF
TRBJ2-2 . . TRBV7-2 TGTGCCAGCTCACAGCTTGGGAGCGGATGGACCGGGGAGCTGTTTTTT CASSQLGSGWTGELFF
TRBJ1-2 . . TRBV5-1 TGCGCCAGCAGCTTGGCCTGGGCAGGCGCCTGGTATGGCTACACCTTC CASSLAWAGAWYGYTF
TRBJ1-2 . . TRBV11-2 TGTGCCAGCAGCTTAGGGGCGGGGGGCGCTGTGGATGGCTACACCTTC CASSLGAGGAVDGYTF
TRBJ2-2 . TRBD2 TRBV12-5 TGTGCTAGTGGTTTGGTAATCACTAGCGGCACCGGGGAGCTGTTTTTT CASGLVITSGTGELFF
TRBJ2-7 . TRBD2 TRBV11-3 TGTGCCAGCAGCACAGGACTAGCGGGAGGGCCCATCGACGAGCAGTACTTC CASSTGLAGGPIDEQYF
TRBJ2-5 few . TRBV15 TGTGCCACCAGCCGAGGAGAAAGGGGGGAGACCCAGTACTTC CATSRGERGETQYF
TRBJ1-1 . . TRBV11-3 TGTGCCAGCAGCTTAGCGGGACAAGCCCCAACCGCTGAAGCTTTCTTT CASSLAGQAPTAEAFF
TRBJ2-7 . . TRBV24-1 TGTGCCACCAGTGCCCCCGGGAGTCCCTACGAGCAGTACTTC CATSAPGSPYEQYF
TRBJ1-5 . . TRBV5-5 TGTGCCAGCAGCTTGGGGTCAGGGGATCAGCCCCAGCATTTT CASSLGSGDQPQHF
TRBJ1-2 once . TRBV29-1 TGCAGCATTGGAGCTGAGGACAGAACTAACTATGGCTACACCTTC CSIGAEDRTNYGYTF
TRBJ2-5 once . TRBV30 TGTGCCTGGAGTGGCAAACAGGAGATGCAAGAGACCCAGTACTTC CAWSGKQEMQETQYF
TRBJ2-3 . TRBD2 TRBV4-1 TGCGCCAGCAGCCAAGACCCGCCAGCGGGACGCACAGATACGCAGTATTTT CASSQDPPAGRTDTQYF
TRBJ2-2 once . TRBV7-9 TGTGCCAGCAGCTCTAAATCCGGGACAACGAACACCGGGGAGCTGTTTTTT CASSSKSGTTNTGELFF
TRBJ2-1 . . TRBV5-1 TGCGCCAGCAGCCCCCCCTCGACGGGATACTCCTACAATGAGCAGTTCTTC CASSPPSTGYSYNEQFF
TRBJ1-1 . . TRBV2 TGTGCCAGCAGTGGAACAGGGTTACGAACTTTCTTT CASSGTGLRTFF
TRBJ1-2 . . TRBV2 TGTGCCAGCAGTGAAACCGAGACAGAGACTTATGGCTACACCTTC CASSETETETYGYTF
TRBJ1-2 . . TRBV28 TGTGCCAGCAGTTATGGCCGGGAAGGCAGAGATGGCTACACCTTC CASSYGREGRDGYTF
TRBJ1-1 . . TRBV3-1/TRBV3-2 TGTGCCAGCAGCCAAGAGTTCAGGGATAACACTGAAGCTTTCTTT CASSQEFRDNTEAFF
TRBJ2-7 . . TRBV5-1 TGCGCCAGCAGCACCGGGACATTACGGGACGAGCAGTACTTC CASSTGTLRDEQYF
TRBJ1-4 . . TRBV30 TGTGCCTGGAGTGTGGGCCATAGAGGGAATGAAAAACTGTTTTTT CAWSVGHRGNEKLFF
TRBJ2-3 . TRBD2 TRBV19 TGTGCCAGTAGTACCCCTAGCGGGAGAAGCACAGATACGCAGTATTTT CASSTPSGRSTDTQYF
TRBJ2-7 . . TRBV14 TGTGCCAGCAGCCATTACAGGAGCTCCTACGAGCAGTACTTC CASSHYRSSYEQYF
TRBJ2-3 . . TRBV6-5 TGTGCCAGCAGTTACTTGAGGGAGTTTAGCACAGATACGCAGTATTTT CASSYLREFSTDTQYF
TRBJ2-4 . . TRBV4-1 TGCGCCAGCAGCCAAGGGGATGGGGGGATAGCCAAAAACATTCAGTACTTC CASSQGDGGIAKNIQYF
TRBJ2-2 once . TRBV10-3 TGTGCCATCAGTAGGTCAGCGGACGCCGGGGAGCTGTTTTTT CAISRSADAGELFF
TRBJ2-3 . TRBD2 TRBV28 TGTGCCAGCAGTATAAGGTCTTGGGGACTAGCGGATAGCACAGATACGCAGTATTTT CASSIRSWGLADSTDTQYF
TRBJ2-2 . . TRBV5-1 TGCGCCAGCATAGACTTGAACACCGGGGAGCTGTTTTTT CASIDLNTGELFF
TRBJ1-3 . . TRBV7-2 TGTGCCAGCAGCTTAGGTGGCTCAGCTGGAAACACCATATATTTT CASSLGGSAGNTIYF
TRBJ2-7 . TRBD2 TRBV30 TGTGCCTGGACAGGCGGGAGTAGATACGAGCAGTACTTC CAWTGGSRYEQYF
TRBJ2-5 . TRBD2 TRBV18 TGTGCCAGCTCACCGCTACAGGCGGGGGACTTGGAGACCCAGTACTTC CASSPLQAGDLETQYF
TRBJ2-1 . TRBD2 TRBV28 TGTGCCAGCAGTTTACTATACGGGAGGTCCAACAATGAGCAGTTCTTC CASSLLYGRSNNEQFF
TRBJ2-7 . TRBD1 TRBV2 TGTGCCAGCAGTTACCCGACGTCCATTACCGGGACAGGGGCGAGCGAGCAGTACTTC CASSYPTSITGTGASEQYF
TRBJ2-1 . TRBD2 TRBV24-1 TGTGCCACCAGTGATTTTAGCGGGAGGGCCCTTGAGCAGTTCTTC CATSDFSGRALEQFF
TRBJ2-5 . TRBD2 TRBV5-1 TGCGCCAGCAGCTACGGACTAGCGGGAGACGGGACCCAGTACTTC CASSYGLAGDGTQYF
TRBJ1-4 once . TRBV27 TGTGCCAGCTCGCCTGGGGGCACAACTAATGAAAAACTGTTTTTT CASSPGGTTNEKLFF
TRBJ1-2 . TRBD1 TRBV25-1 TGTGCCAGCAGTGATCAGGGGGCGGGTGACTATGGCTACACCTTC CASSDQGAGDYGYTF
TRBJ1-5 . . TRBV5-1 TGCGCCAGCAGCTTGAGAAACAGGCGGCCTTTGAGTCAGCCCCAGCATTTT CASSLRNRRPLSQPQHF
TRBJ2-7 once TRBD1 TRBV28 TGTGCCAGCAGGTGGCAGGGGGCGTCCTACGAGCAGTACTTC CASRWQGASYEQYF
TRBJ1-1 . TRBD1 TRBV15 TGTGCCACCAGCAGAGCTAGGGACAGTGAAGCTTTCTTT CATSRARDSEAFF
TRBJ2-5 . TRBD2 TRBV9 TGTGCCAGCAGCTCGCTAGCGGGAGGAGGGTTTGGCCAAGAGACCCAGTACTTC CASSSLAGGGFGQETQYF
TRBJ1-6 . TRBD1 TRBV27 TGTGCCAGCAGTCCCGTGATGACAGGGAATTCACCCCTCCACTTT CASSPVMTGNSPLHF
TRBJ2-2 . . TRBV25-1 TGTGCCAGCAGTGAATACATGAACACCGGGGAGCTGTTTTTT CASSEYMNTGELFF
TRBJ1-4 . . TRBV5-1 TGCGCCAGCAGCTTGGGTCCGGGACACTCTAATGAAAAACTGTTTTTT CASSLGPGHSNEKLFF
TRBJ2-7 once . TRBV2 TGTGCCAGTGACGGGTTAAACCACTCGGGGGAGCAGTACTTC CASDGLNHSGEQYF
TRBJ1-1 once . TRBV28 TGTGCCAGCAGTTTGGGACAGAACACTGAAGCTTTCTTT CASSLGQNTEAFF
TRBJ1-1 few . TRBV19 TGTGCCAGTAGTACTCGGAACACTGAAGCTTTCTTT CASSTRNTEAFF
TRBJ2-7 . TRBD2 TRBV4-1 TGCGCCAGCAGCCAACAGGCTAGCGGGATCCACGAGCAGTACTTC CASSQQASGIHEQYF
TRBJ2-1 . TRBD1 TRBV4-3 TGCGCCAGCAGCTCCCGGACAGGGGGGGACTACAATGAGCAGTTCTTC CASSSRTGGDYNEQFF
TRBJ2-7 . TRBD1 TRBV7-9 TGTGCCAGCAGGTCGGGACAGGGGGACTACGAGCAGTACTTC CASRSGQGDYEQYF
TRBJ1-4 . . TRBV12-3/TRBV12-4 TGTGCCAGCAGTTTTGGGGGGAATGAAAAACTGTTTTTT CASSFGGNEKLFF
TRBJ1-1 . TRBD1 TRBV30 TGTGCCTGTAGAATCGGGACAGGTGAAGCTTTCTTT CACRIGTGEAFF
TRBJ1-2 . . TRBV15 TGTGCCACCAGCAGAGGGGAGTATGGCTACACCTTC CATSRGEYGYTF
TRBJ2-5 . . TRBV5-6 TGTGCCAGCAGCCTGGGACACCTCCAAGAGACCCAGTACTTC CASSLGHLQETQYF
TRBJ1-2 . . TRBV5-1 TGCGCCAGCTCTATCGCCTGGGACACGGACTATGGCTACACCTTC CASSIAWDTDYGYTF
TRBJ2-1 . TRBD2 TRBV9 TGTGCCAGCAGCGTAGGACTAGCGGGAGGGTCAAGAACCTACAATGAGCAGTTCTTC CASSVGLAGGSRTYNEQFF